These 16 T cell receptor beta chains originate from one sample sequenced in a study of cytomegalovirus exposure and HLA in healthy donors (TCRdb year 2017). Library preparation employed the immunoSEQ multiplex PCR assay. The multiplex PCR relied on a mix of 60 forward primers for TCR Vbeta segments and 13 reverse primers for TCR Jbeta segments. This is the immuneACCESS table as TCRdb keeps it, with only in-frame sequences that have V and J called. A part of the clones is gone; compared with another copy, unresolved V genes explain less than half, and the rest is unexplained. This sample has 55,000 to 70,000 clones in its table, and about four fifths of those were observed once. Roughly 3.9% of the sample belongs to the ten largest clones. The sample consisted of PBMCs. Source of these receptors: a middle-aged woman in good health and CMV-seronegative.

This chain links TRBV14 with TRBJ2-1; possibly TRBD2 for D (5 bases). This CDR3 is 14 amino acids long. The ends were cut back, 4 bases at V and 4 bases at J, with 11 bases in the middle. CDR1 and CDR2 from the germline V gene are SGHDN and FVKESK. CDR3 DNA sequence: TGTGCCAGCAGCCCCACGGGGTATTACAATGAGCAGTTCTTC. Residues: CASSPTGYYNEQFF.

This chain connects TRBV10-3 to TRBJ1-2; D uncertain. Germline CDR1 is ENHRY and CDR2 is SYGVKD. The CDR3 has 14 amino acids. Trimming pared 4 bases from V and 4 bases from J, leaving 13 bases between. The CDR3 DNA reads TGTGCCATCAGTGGACACGAAGAGTCCTATGGCTACACCTTC. Encoded protein: CAISGHEESYGYTF.

V usage is TRBV28 and J usage is TRBJ2-3, with TRBD2 matching 11 bases. Unmatched junction bases numbered 7, after V lost 4 bases and J lost 4 bases. The CDR3 is made up of 16 amino acids. Germline CDR1 reads MDHEN; CDR2 reads SYDVKM. The CDR3 protein is CASSSTGTSGPDTQYF. The CDR3 DNA reads as TGTGCCAGCAGTTCCACCGGGACTAGCGGCCCAGATACGCAGTATTTT.

The V call is TRBV6-1, the J call TRBJ1-1; no clear D gene. The CDR3 is 14 amino acids. The germline V gene has CDR1 MNHNS and CDR2 SASEGT. Trimming shortened V by 0 bases and J by 6 bases, and 11 bases separated the two germline ends. The CDR3 bases are TGTGCCAGCAGTGAAGCCCCCGCCGGGTCTGAAGCTTTCTTT. Protein product: CASSEAPAGSEAFF.

The J gene is TRBJ1-2, the V gene TRBV5-4; D may be TRBD1 (5 bases). CDR3 length equals 16 residues. The V gene lost 0 bases and the J gene lost 0 bases, with 12 bases spanning the gap. The V gene's germline CDR1 is SGHNT and CDR2 YYREEE (reference sequence). This CDR3 is CASSLGRGRTNYGYTF. The CDR3 DNA sequence: TGTGCCAGCAGCTTGGGGAGGGGCCGGACTAACTATGGCTACACCTTC.

This clone was seen more than once but under ten times. This chain joins TRBV4-2 and TRBJ2-7, with D uncertain. This CDR3 is built from 13 residues. Trimming pared 0 bases from V and 5 bases from J, leaving 8 bases between. Germline V gene sequence: CDR1 LGHNA, CDR2 YNFKEQ. In DNA form, the CDR3 reads TGTGCCAGCAGCCAAGACAGGAAAAACGAGCAGTACTTC. Translation: CASSQDRKNEQYF.

J is TRBJ2-6 and V is TRBV27; weak D call: TRBD1 (5 bases). Deletions cut 1 base from V and 2 bases from J, with 9 bases between. The length of the CDR3 is 16 residues. The germline CDR1 and CDR2 sequences are MNHEY and SMNVEV (reference sequence). The CDR3, as DNA: TGTGCCAGCAGTTTATTCCCAGGGACTGGGGCCAACGTCCTGACTTTC. As protein: CASSLFPGTGANVLTF.

The genes are TRBV4-1 and TRBJ2-7, with 7 nucleotides matching TRBD2. This CDR3 region has 15 residues. The J segment lost 2 bases and the V segment lost 0 bases, leaving 4 bases of the junction unmatched. CDR1 and CDR2 (germline): MGHRA, YSYEKL. Here the CDR3 reads CASSQDGGEAYEQYF. The CDR3 DNA follows: TGCGCCAGCAGCCAAGATGGGGGGGAGGCCTACGAGCAGTACTTC.

The J gene is TRBJ1-5, the V gene TRBV21-1; the table's D call, TRBD1, was not checked against the DNA. TRBV21-1 is designated a pseudogene. The CDR3 is 15 residues long. CDR3 sequence (DNA): TGTGCCAGCAGCAAATGTACAGGGGGCAATCAGCCCCAGCATTTT. Protein sequence: CASSKCTGGNQPQHF.

The chain employs TRBV18 and TRBJ2-7; D may be TRBD2 (5 bases). CDR3 length: 14 amino acids. Germline CDR1 reads KGHSH; CDR2 reads LQKENI. V was trimmed by 3 bases and J by 2 bases, leaving 11 bases between them. The CDR3 sequence: CASSPGSGTYEQYF. CDR3 in DNA: TGTGCCAGCTCACCGGGTTCGGGAACCTACGAGCAGTACTTC.

There are a few counts of this clone. This rearrangement joins TRBV10-3 to TRBJ2-2, with D perhaps TRBD1 (6 bases). Germline CDR1 and CDR2: ENHRY and SYGVKD. The length of the CDR3 is 16 residues. Trimming took 3 bases from V and 1 from J, leaving 12 bases between them. The CDR3 sequence: CAISDIGQKNTGELFF. The CDR3 DNA sequence: TGTGCCATCAGTGATATCGGACAGAAGAACACCGGGGAGCTGTTTTTT.

The V call is TRBV19, the J call TRBJ1-5; a possible D gene is TRBD1 (6 bases). The CDR3 runs 14 residues. CDR1 is LNHDA and CDR2 is SQIVND in the germline V gene (reference sequence). V gave up 10 bases and J gave up 4 bases, with 17 bases separating them. The CDR3, as DNA: TGTGCCACCCAAATTCAGGGGAAGAATCAGCCCCAGCATTTT. It specifies CATQIQGKNQPQHF.

The rearrangement uses TRBV5-1 and TRBJ1-1, with TRBD1 identical over 7 bases. Germline CDR1 and CDR2: SGHRS and YFSETQ. CDR3 length: 15 residues. V trimming: 2 bases; J trimming: 0 bases; junction bases outside the gene matches: 4. The DNA for the CDR3 is TGCGCCAGCAGCTTTAGGACAGGCCTGAACACTGAAGCTTTCTTT. Translated, it gives CASSFRTGLNTEAFF.

The chain carries TRBV5-1 and TRBJ1-5; 9 nucleotides line up with TRBD1. This CDR3 contains 15 residues. V shed 4 bases and J 2 bases; nucleotides not matched to a gene: 4. The germline V gene encodes CDR1 SGHRS and CDR2 YFSETQ. Here the CDR3 DNA reads TGCGCCAGCAGCAGGACAGGGGCAGGCAATCAGCCCCAGCATTTT. It encodes CASSRTGAGNQPQHF.

The chain joins TRBV6-1 to TRBJ2-5; possible D gene TRBD2, 5 bases. The germline V and J ends were trimmed by 5 bases and 5 bases, with 15 bases remaining between them. The CDR3 spans 14 residues. Germline V gene sequence: CDR1 MNHNS, CDR2 SASEGT. CDR3 sequence: CASSYGSARETQYF. The CDR3 DNA sequence: TGTGCCAGCAGTTATGGGAGCGCCAGGGAGACCCAGTACTTC.

The chain links TRBV5-1 to TRBJ2-7, with D maybe TRBD1 (5 bases). V lost 4 bases and J 2 bases, leaving 7 bases between the germline ends. The CDR3 totals 12 residues. Germline CDR1 SGHRS, CDR2 YFSETQ. CDR3 bases: TGCGCCAGCAGCACAGGCCCCTACGAGCAGTACTTC. This translates into CASSTGPYEQYF.